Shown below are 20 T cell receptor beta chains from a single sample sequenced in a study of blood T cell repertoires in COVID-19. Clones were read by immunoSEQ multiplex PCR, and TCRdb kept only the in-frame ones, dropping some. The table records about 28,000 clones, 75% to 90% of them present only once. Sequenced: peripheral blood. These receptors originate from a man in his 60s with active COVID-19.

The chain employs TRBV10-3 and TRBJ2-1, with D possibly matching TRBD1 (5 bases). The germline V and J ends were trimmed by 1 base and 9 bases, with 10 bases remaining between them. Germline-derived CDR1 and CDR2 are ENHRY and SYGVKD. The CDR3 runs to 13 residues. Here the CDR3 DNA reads TGTGCCATCAGTGAGTTGCAGGGCAGTGAGCAGTTCTTC. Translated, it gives CAISELQGSEQFF.

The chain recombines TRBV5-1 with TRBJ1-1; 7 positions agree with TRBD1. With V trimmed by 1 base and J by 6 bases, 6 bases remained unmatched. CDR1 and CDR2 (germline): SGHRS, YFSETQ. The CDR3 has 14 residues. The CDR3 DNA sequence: TGCGCCAGCAGCTTGATCCAGGGGGGCGCTGAAGCTTTCTTT. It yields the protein CASSLIQGGAEAFF.

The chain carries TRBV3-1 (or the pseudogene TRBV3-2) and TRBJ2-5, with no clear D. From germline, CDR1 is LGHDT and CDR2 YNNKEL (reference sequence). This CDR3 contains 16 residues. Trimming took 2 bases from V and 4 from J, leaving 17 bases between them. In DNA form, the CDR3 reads TGTGCCAGCAGCCAATCTCCTCAACTCTCCTTAGAGACCCAGTACTTC. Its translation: CASSQSPQLSLETQYF.

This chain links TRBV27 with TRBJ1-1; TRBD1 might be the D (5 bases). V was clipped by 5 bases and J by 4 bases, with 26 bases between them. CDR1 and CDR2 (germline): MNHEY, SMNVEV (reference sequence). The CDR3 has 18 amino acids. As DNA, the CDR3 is TGTGCCAGCAGTCCGATCCCCCTCGGGACTGGGCCCATCACTGAAGCTTTCTTT. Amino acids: CASSPIPLGTGPITEAFF.

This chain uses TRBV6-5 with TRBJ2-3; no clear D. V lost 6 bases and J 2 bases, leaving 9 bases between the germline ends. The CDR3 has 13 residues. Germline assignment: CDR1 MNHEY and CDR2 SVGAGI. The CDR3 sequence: CASRQDFTDTQYF. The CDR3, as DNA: TGTGCCAGCAGACAAGACTTCACAGATACGCAGTATTTT.

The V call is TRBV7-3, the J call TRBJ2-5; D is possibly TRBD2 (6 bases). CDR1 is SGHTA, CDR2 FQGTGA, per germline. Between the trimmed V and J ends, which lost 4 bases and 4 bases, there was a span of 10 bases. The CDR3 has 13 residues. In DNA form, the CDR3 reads TGTGCCAGCAGCTCGGGACTCAGAGAGACCCAGTACTTC. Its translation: CASSSGLRETQYF.

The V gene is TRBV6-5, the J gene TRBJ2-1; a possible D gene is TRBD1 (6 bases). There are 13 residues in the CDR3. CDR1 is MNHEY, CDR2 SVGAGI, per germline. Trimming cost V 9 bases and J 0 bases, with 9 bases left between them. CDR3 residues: CASGQSSYNEQFF. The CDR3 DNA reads TGTGCCAGTGGACAGAGCTCCTACAATGAGCAGTTCTTC.

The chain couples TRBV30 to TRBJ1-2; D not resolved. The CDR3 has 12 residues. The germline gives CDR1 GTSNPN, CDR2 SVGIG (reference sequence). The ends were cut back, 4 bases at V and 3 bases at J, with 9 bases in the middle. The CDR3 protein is CAWNGHYYGYTF. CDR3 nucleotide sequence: TGTGCCTGGAATGGCCATTACTATGGCTACACCTTC.

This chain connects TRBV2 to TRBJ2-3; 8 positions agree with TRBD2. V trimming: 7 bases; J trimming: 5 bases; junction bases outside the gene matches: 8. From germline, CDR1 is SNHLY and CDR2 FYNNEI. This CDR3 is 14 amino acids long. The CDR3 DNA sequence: TGTGCCAGCACCTCCCGGGGGGGCGTAGATACGCAGTATTTT. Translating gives CASTSRGGVDTQYF.

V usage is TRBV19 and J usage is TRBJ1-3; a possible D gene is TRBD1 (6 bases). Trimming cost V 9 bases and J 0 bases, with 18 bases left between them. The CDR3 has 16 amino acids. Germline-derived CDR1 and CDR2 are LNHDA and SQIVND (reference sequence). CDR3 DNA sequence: TGTGCCAGCCACCTGGACAGACCAAGCTCTGGAAACACCATATATTTT. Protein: CASHLDRPSSGNTIYF.

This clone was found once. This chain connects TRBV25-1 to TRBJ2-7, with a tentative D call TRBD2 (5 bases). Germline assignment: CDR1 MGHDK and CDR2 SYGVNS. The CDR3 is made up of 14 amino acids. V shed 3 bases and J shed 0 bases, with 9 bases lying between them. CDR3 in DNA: TGTGCCAGCAGTGAGATAGGAGGCTCCTACGAGCAGTACTTC. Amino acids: CASSEIGGSYEQYF.

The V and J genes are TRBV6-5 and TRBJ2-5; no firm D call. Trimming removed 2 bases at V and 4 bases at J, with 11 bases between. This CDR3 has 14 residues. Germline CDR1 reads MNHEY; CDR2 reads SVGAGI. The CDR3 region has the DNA TGTGCCAGCAGTTACGGTGGGCTCGGAGAGACCCAGTACTTC. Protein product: CASSYGGLGETQYF.

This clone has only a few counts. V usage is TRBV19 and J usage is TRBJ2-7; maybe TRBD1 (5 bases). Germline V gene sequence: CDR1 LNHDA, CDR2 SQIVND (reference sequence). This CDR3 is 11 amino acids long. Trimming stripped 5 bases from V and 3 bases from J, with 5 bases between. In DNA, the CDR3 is TGTGCCAGTAGTCAGGGCTACGAGCAGTACTTC. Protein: CASSQGYEQYF.

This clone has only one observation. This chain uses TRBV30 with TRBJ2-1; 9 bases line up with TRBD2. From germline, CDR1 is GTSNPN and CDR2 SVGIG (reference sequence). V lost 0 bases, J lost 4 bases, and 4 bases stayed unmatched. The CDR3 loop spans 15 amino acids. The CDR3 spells CAWSVLAGPYNEQFF. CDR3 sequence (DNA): TGTGCCTGGAGTGTACTAGCGGGTCCATACAATGAGCAGTTCTTC.

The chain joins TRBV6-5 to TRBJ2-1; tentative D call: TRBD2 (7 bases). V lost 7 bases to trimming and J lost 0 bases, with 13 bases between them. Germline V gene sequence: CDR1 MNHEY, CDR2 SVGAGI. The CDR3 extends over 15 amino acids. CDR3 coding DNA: TGTGCCAGCAAGGCGGGGGCCCGCTCCTACAATGAGCAGTTCTTC. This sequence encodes CASKAGARSYNEQFF.

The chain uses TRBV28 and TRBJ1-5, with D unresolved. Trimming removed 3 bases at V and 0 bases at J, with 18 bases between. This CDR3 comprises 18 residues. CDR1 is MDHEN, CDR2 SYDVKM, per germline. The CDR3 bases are TGTGCCAGCAGTTTCGCCGACATTTACCCCGTTAGCAATCAGCCCCAGCATTTT. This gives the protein CASSFADIYPVSNQPQHF.

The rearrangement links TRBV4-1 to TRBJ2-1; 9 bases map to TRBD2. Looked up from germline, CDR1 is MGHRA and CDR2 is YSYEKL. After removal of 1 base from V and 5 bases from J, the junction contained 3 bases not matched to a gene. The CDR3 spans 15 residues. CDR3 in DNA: TGCGCCAGCAGCCAAGGGGGACTAGCCAACAATGAGCAGTTCTTC. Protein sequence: CASSQGGLANNEQFF.

DNA of the CDR3: TGTGCCAGCTCACCAGACGTTAGCGGGGGGCGGTACGAGCAGTACTTC. Encoded protein: CASSPDVSGGRYEQYF. V is TRBV18 and J is TRBJ2-7; 10 nucleotides line up with TRBD2. The CDR3 extends over 16 amino acids. With 2 bases clipped from V and 4 bases from J, the junction kept 8 bases outside the gene matches. The V gene's germline CDR1 is KGHSH and CDR2 LQKENI.

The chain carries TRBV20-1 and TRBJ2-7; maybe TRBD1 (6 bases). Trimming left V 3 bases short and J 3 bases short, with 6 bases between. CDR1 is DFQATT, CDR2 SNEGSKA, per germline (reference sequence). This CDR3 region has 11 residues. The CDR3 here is CSASRGYEQYF. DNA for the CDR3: TGCAGTGCTAGCAGGGGCTACGAGCAGTACTTC.

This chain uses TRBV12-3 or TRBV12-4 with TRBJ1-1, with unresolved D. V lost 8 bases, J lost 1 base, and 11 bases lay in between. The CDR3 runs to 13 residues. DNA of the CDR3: TGTGCCAGCGTACGGTTTGCGAACACTGAAGCTTTCTTT. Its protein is CASVRFANTEAFF.